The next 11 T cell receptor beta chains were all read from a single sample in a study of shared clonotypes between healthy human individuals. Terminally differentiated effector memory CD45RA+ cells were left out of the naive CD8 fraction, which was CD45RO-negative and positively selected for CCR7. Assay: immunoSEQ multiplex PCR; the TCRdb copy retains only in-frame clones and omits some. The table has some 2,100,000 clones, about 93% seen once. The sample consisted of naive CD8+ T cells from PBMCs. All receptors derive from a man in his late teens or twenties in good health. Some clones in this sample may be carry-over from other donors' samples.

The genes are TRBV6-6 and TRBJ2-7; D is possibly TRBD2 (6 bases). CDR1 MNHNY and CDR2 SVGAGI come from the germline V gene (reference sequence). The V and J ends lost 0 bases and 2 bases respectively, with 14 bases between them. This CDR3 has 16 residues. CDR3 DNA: TGTGCCAGCAGTTACTCGACGGGAGACCCAGCCTACGAGCAGTACTTC. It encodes CASSYSTGDPAYEQYF.

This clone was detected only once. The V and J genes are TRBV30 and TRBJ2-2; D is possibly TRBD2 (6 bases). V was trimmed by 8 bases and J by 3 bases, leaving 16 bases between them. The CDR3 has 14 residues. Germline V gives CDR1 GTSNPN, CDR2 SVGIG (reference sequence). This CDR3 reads CAGTEGGYTGELFF. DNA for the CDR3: TGTGCCGGAACGGAGGGCGGGTACACCGGGGAGCTGTTTTTT.

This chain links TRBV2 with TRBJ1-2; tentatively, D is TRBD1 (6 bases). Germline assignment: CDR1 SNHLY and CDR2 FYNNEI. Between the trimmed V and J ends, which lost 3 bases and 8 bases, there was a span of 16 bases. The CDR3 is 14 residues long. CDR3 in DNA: TGTGCCAGCAGTGATTGGTACAGGGAAGACGGCTACACCTTC. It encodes CASSDWYREDGYTF.

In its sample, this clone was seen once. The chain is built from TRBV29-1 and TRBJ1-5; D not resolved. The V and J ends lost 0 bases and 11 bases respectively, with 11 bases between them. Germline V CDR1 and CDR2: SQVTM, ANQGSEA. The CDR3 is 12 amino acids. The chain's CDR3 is CSVEDRALAQHF. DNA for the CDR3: TGCAGCGTTGAAGATAGGGCGCTAGCCCAGCATTTT.

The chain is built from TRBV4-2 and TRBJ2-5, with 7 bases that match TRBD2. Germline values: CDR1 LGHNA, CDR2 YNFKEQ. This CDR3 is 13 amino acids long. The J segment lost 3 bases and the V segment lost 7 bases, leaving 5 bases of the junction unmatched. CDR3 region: CASKGLEKETQYF. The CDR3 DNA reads TGTGCCAGCAAAGGACTAGAGAAAGAGACCCAGTACTTC.

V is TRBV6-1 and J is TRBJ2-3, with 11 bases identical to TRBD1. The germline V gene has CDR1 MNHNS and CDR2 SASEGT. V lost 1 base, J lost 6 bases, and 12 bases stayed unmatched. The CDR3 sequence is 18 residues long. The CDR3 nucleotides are TGTGCCAGCAGTGAAGTGGGGGGACAGGGGGTAATAATCGATACGCAGTATTTT. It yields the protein CASSEVGGQGVIIDTQYF.

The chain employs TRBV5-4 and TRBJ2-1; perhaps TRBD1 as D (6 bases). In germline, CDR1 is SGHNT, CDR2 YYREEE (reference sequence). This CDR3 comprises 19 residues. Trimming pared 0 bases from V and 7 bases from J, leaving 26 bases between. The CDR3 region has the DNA TGTGCCAGCAGCTTGGCCGCCCGTTATAACCTCCAGGGGTGGAATGAGCAGTTCTTC. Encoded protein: CASSLAARYNLQGWNEQFF.

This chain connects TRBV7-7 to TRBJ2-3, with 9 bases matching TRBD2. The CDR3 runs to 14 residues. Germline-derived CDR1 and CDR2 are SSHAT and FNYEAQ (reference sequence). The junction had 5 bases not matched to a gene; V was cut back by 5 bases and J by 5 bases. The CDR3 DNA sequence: TGTGCCAGCAGCGAATCTAGCGGGAAAGATACGCAGTATTTT. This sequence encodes CASSESSGKDTQYF. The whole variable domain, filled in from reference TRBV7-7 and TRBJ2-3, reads GAGVSQSPRYKVTKRGQDVTLRCDPISSHATLYWYQQALGQGPEFLTYFNYEAQPDKSGLPSDRFSAERPEGSISTLTIQRTEQRDSAMYRCASSESSGKDTQYFGPGTRLTVL.

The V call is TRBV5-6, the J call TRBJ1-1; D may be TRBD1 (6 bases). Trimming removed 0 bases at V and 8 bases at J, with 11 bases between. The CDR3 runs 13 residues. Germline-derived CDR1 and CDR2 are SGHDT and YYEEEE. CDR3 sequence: CASSLGLRGEAFF. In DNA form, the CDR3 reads TGTGCCAGCAGCTTGGGCTTGAGGGGGGAAGCTTTCTTT.

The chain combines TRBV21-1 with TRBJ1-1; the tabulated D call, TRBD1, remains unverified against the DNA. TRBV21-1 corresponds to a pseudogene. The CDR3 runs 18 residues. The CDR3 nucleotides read TGTGCCAGCAGCAAAGCGAGCGGGACAGGGATTTTGAACACTGAAGCTTTCTTT. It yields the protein CASSKASGTGILNTEAFF.

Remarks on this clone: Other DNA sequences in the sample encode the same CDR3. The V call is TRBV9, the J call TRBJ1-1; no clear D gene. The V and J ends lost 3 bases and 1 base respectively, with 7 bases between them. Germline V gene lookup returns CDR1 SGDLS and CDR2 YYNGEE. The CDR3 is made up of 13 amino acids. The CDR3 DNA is TGTGCCAGCAGCGCGGGTTCGAACACTGAAGCTTTCTTT. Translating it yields CASSAGSNTEAFF.